This T cell receptor (beta chain) was documented in a study of cytomegalovirus exposure and HLA in healthy donors. Across the whole study: Researchers found that more than 70% of around 400 genotyped donors fell within the Caucasian-associated ancestry cluster. Study conclusions and caveats: Analysis was carried out at a later point, and it linked a missense DCLRE1C variant to TCR beta V- and J-gene trimming. A prior analysis recorded that most TCR beta V segments were productive about 90% or about 30% of the time.

With 60 Vbeta and 13 Jbeta primers, the PCR was carried out. Profiling relied on immunoSEQ multiplex PCR, and the TCRdb table lists in-frame clones only, not all of them. Here the sample spans 65,000 to 90,000 clones, approximately 72% being singletons. Donors counted as nominally healthy when sampled, yet unrecorded immune exposures were likely. Comment on this clone: Antigen unknown.

Sequenced: PBMCs. This sequence was found in a woman in her thirties or forties in good health and CMV-seropositive.

The CDR3 protein is CASSPGFAGSYNSPLHF. CDR3 nucleotides: TGTGCCAGCAGCCCAGGCTTCGCCGGCTCCTATAATTCACCCCTCCACTTT. The chain links TRBV7-9 to TRBJ1-6; D uncertain. This CDR3 is 17 amino acids long. The germline V and J ends were trimmed by 5 bases and 0 bases, with 14 bases remaining between them. Per the germline V gene, CDR1 is SEHNR and CDR2 is FQNEAQ (reference sequence). The entire variable domain, with the rest obtained from reference TRBV7-9 and TRBJ1-6, is as follows: DTGVSQNPRHKITKRGQNVTFRCDPISEHNRLYWYRQTLGQGPEFLTYFQNEAQLEKSRLLSDRFSAERPKGSFSTLEIQRTEQGDSAMYLCASSPGFAGSYNSPLHFGNGTRLTVT.